This entry describes one T cell receptor (beta chain). The sample is drawn from a study of radiation and T cells in renal cell carcinoma. This table comes from immunoSEQ multiplex PCR, and its TCRdb copy is limited to in-frame clones, with some not included. Of approximately 120,000 clones in the sample, approximately 82% are singletons; the top ten hold about 3%. V lost 6 bases to trimming and J lost 5 bases; unmatched junction nucleotides: 4. CDR3 length equals 13 residues. From germline, CDR1 is MDHEN and CDR2 SYDVKM. Regarding time point: baseline pretreatment blood. Treatment of the sample: 15 Gy SBRT to primary tumor, nephrectomy 4 weeks later.

The TCR comes from a woman aged 60-75 years with renal cell carcinoma. Sample: blood, taken from a patient whose treatment included radiotherapy and nephrectomy. The chain combines TRBV28 with TRBJ2-7; 10 nucleotides align to TRBD1. In DNA form, the CDR3 reads TGTGCCAGCAGGGGGACAGGGGAAAACGAGCAGTACTTC. It encodes CASRGTGENEQYF. Combining the CDR3 with reference TRBV28 and TRBJ2-7 gives the whole variable domain DVKVTQSSRYLVKRTGEKVFLECVQDMDHENMFWYRQDPGLGLRLIYFSYDVKMKEKGDIPEGYSVSREKKERFSLILESASTNQTSMYLCASRGTGENEQYFGPGTRLTVT.